This entry describes one T cell receptor (beta chain). This table comes from immunoSEQ multiplex PCR, and its TCRdb copy is limited to in-frame clones, with some not included. The table includes 350,000 to 450,000 clones, over 75% detected once. The treatment was: 15 to 20 received Ad26.COV2.S at low or high dose, single or two shots; about five received placebo; per-sample allocation not given. Collection of the samples took place on day 63 after the first injection of vaccine or placebo. This entry is derived from a study of Ad26.COV2.S vaccination and SARS-CoV-2 variants. Trimming cost V 0 bases and J 3 bases, with 12 bases left between them. Per germline, CDR1 SGDLS and CDR2 YYNGEE. The CDR3 is made up of 16 amino acids.

The chain uses TRBV9 and TRBJ2-2; the D gene is possibly TRBD2 (6 bases). Sequenced here: peripheral blood, sampled in a trial of Ad26.COV2.S vaccine versus placebo. This receptor was taken from a person aged 18-65 years who received the Ad26.COV2.S COVID-19 vaccine or a placebo. DNA for the CDR3: TGTGCCAGCAGCGTAGTGCGGGGAGGAGACACCGGGGAGCTGTTTTTT. This encodes CASSVVRGGDTGELFF.